The 18 T cell receptor beta chains presented below share a single source sample, sequenced in a study of cytomegalovirus exposure and HLA in healthy donors. The PCR contained 60 Vbeta and 13 Jbeta primers. The assay was immunoSEQ multiplex PCR, and TCRdb's table has in-frame clones only and misses some. The data hold about 140,000 clones, with almost 85% observed a single time. Sample: PBMCs. The source is a woman aged 40 to 49 in good health and CMV-seronegative.

This clone was detected only once. The chain is built from TRBV29-1 and TRBJ1-1; tentative D call: TRBD1 (5 bases). V lost 7 bases and J lost 0, with 12 bases in between. CDR3 length: 13 residues. Germline CDR1 reads SQVTM; CDR2 reads ANQGSEA. CDR3 amino acids: CSAGRGLNTEAFF. The CDR3 bases are TGCAGCGCCGGGCGGGGGTTGAACACTGAAGCTTTCTTT.

As regards this clone: The junction departs from germline at one end; a sequencing error may be responsible. V is TRBV2 and J is TRBJ1-1, with D perhaps TRBD1 (5 bases). CDR3 length: 14 amino acids. Germline CDR1 reads SNHLY; CDR2 reads FYNNEI. The chain's CDR3 is CASREGGQGGGAFF. The CDR3 nucleotides read TGTGCCAGCAGGGAAGGTGGCCAGGGTGGCGGAGCTTTCTTT.

The genes are TRBV4-3 and TRBJ1-5; D unclear. The CDR3 has 15 amino acids. Germline V CDR1 and CDR2: LGHNA, YSLEER. Trimming cost V 1 base and J 0 bases, with 7 bases left between them. The CDR3 reads CASSQARNSNQPQHF. CDR3 bases: TGCGCCAGCAGCCAAGCGAGGAATAGCAATCAGCCCCAGCATTTT.

The V and J genes are TRBV5-4 and TRBJ2-3; D might be TRBD1 (6 bases). Germline loops: CDR1 SGHNT, CDR2 YYREEE (reference sequence). The length of the CDR3 is 14 residues. The V gene lost 5 bases and the J gene lost 0 bases, with 10 bases spanning the gap. The CDR3 protein is CASRGGQSTDTQYF. For the CDR3, the DNA is TGTGCCAGCAGAGGTGGACAGAGCACAGATACGCAGTATTTT. Combining the CDR3 with reference TRBV5-4 and TRBJ2-3 gives the whole variable domain ETGVTQSPTHLIKTRGQQVTLRCSSQSGHNTVSWYQQALGQGPQFIFQYYREEENGRGNFPPRFSGLQFPNYSSELNVNALELDDSALYLCASRGGQSTDTQYFGPGTRLTVL.

The chain combines TRBV5-5 with TRBJ2-7, with D perhaps matching TRBD2 (6 bases). Germline V gives CDR1 SGHKS, CDR2 YYEKEE (reference sequence). Trimming removed 2 bases from V and 0 bases from J, with 9 bases in between. The CDR3 covers 14 residues. The chain's CDR3 is CASSLGGSSYEQYF. In DNA, the CDR3 is TGTGCCAGCAGCTTAGGAGGGTCCTCCTACGAGCAGTACTTC.

The rearrangement links TRBV18 to TRBJ2-7; the match to TRBD1 covers 9 bases. CDR3 length: 15 residues. Germline-derived CDR1 and CDR2 are KGHSH and LQKENI. V dropped 0 bases and J dropped 4; count of bases not matched to a gene: 4. Here the CDR3 reads CASSPPGTGSYEQYF. CDR3 sequence (DNA): TGTGCCAGCTCACCACCCGGGACAGGGAGTTACGAGCAGTACTTC.

The V gene is TRBV6-5, the J gene TRBJ2-3, with TRBD2 matching over 9 bases. Trimming took 7 bases from V and 5 from J; bases not matched to a gene: 7. CDR1 MNHEY and CDR2 SVGAGI come from the germline V gene. This CDR3 contains 14 residues. As DNA, the CDR3 is TGTGCCAGCACCGTAGCGGGAGTGGAAGATACGCAGTATTTT. It translates to CASTVAGVEDTQYF.

The chain is built from TRBV27 and TRBJ2-7; 14 bases fit TRBD2. CDR3 size: 18 residues. V lost 3 bases to trimming and J lost 1 base; unmatched junction nucleotides: 8. The germline V gene has CDR1 MNHEY and CDR2 SMNVEV (reference sequence). The DNA of the CDR3 is TGTGCCAGCAGTTTTGCGACTAGCGGGAGGGCCAAGTCCTACGAGCAGTACTTC. As protein: CASSFATSGRAKSYEQYF.

The table lists this clone with a few counts. The J gene is TRBJ2-7, the V gene TRBV5-4; D might be TRBD2 (7 bases). Between the trimmed V and J ends, which lost 4 bases and 0 bases, there was a span of 11 bases. Per germline, CDR1 SGHNT and CDR2 YYREEE (reference sequence). The CDR3 contains 14 residues. The CDR3, as DNA: TGTGCCAGCAGCCCGGGGGGCCTCTCCTACGAGCAGTACTTC. This sequence encodes CASSPGGLSYEQYF.

CDR3 loop: CASSEEVPGSNSGNTIYF. DNA for the CDR3: TGTGCCAGCAGTGAAGAGGTCCCGGGGAGTAACTCTGGAAACACCATATATTTT. The chain carries TRBV6-1 and TRBJ1-3; D unclear. V lost 1 base to trimming and J lost 0 bases, with 16 bases between them. Germline V gives CDR1 MNHNS, CDR2 SASEGT. The CDR3 spans 18 residues.

This clone was picked up one time. The chain uses TRBV10-3 and TRBJ1-1, with 11 bases fitting TRBD1. Germline trimming cut 3 bases from V and 6 bases from J; bases unmatched to any gene: 9. This CDR3 is 16 amino acids long. Germline CDR1 and CDR2: ENHRY and SYGVKD. Written as DNA, the CDR3 is TGTGCCATCAGTGATGGGGACAGGGGGTTCGTCTCTGAAGCTTTCTTT. It yields the protein CAISDGDRGFVSEAFF.

The J gene is TRBJ2-7, the V gene TRBV7-2, with 8 bases identical to TRBD2. This CDR3 has 18 residues. The ends lost 5 bases at V and 2 bases at J; junction bases unmatched: 17. Germline V gene sequence: CDR1 SGHTA, CDR2 FQGNSA. The CDR3 nucleotides are TGTGCCAGCAGCACATCATTCGGGACTAGTCCCAGAGCCTACGAGCAGTACTTC. Protein: CASSTSFGTSPRAYEQYF.

This chain uses TRBV4-3 with TRBJ1-2; D not resolved. This CDR3 contains 14 residues. Trimming left V 0 bases short and J 2 bases short, with 7 bases between. Germline values: CDR1 LGHNA, CDR2 YSLEER. The CDR3 loop is CASSQDGLNYGYTF. The CDR3 nucleotides are TGCGCCAGCAGCCAAGACGGGTTAAACTATGGCTACACCTTC.

This rearrangement joins TRBV5-1 to TRBJ2-3; weak D call: TRBD2 (6 bases). The germline gives CDR1 SGHRS, CDR2 YFSETQ. With 1 base removed from V and 4 bases from J, the gap between germline ends came to 13 bases. The CDR3 extends over 15 amino acids. The CDR3 spells CASSLLGSAADTQYF. For the CDR3, the DNA is TGCGCCAGCAGCTTGCTCGGGAGTGCCGCAGATACGCAGTATTTT.

This chain joins TRBV28 and TRBJ2-3; TRBD1 matches at 8 bases. V gave up 6 bases and J gave up 2 bases; unmatched junction bases: 10. The CDR3 spans 16 residues. The germline CDR1 and CDR2 sequences are MDHEN and SYDVKM. CDR3 nucleotide sequence: TGTGCCAGCAGCCCAAGGACAGGGAAGCCCACAGATACGCAGTATTTT. Its protein is CASSPRTGKPTDTQYF.

This clone was seen only once. The chain uses TRBV23-1 and TRBJ2-7, with a tentative D call TRBD2 (5 bases). TRBV23-1 carries the ORF label, with uncertain function. CDR3 length equals 15 residues. V lost 2 bases and J lost 3, with 14 bases in between. CDR3 in amino acids: CASSQMTGFDYEQYF. The DNA for the CDR3 is TGCGCCAGCAGTCAAATGACGGGGTTCGACTACGAGCAGTACTTC.

V usage is TRBV30 and J usage is TRBJ1-1; the match to TRBD1 covers 7 bases. The germline gives CDR1 GTSNPN, CDR2 SVGIG (reference sequence). J lost 6 bases, V lost 2 bases, and 9 bases had no gene match. The CDR3 is made up of 14 amino acids. The DNA for the CDR3 is TGTGCCTGGAGTCTTAACAGGGGTAATTCTGAAGCTTTCTTT. It encodes CAWSLNRGNSEAFF.

The V call is TRBV6-1, the J call TRBJ2-5; D perhaps matches TRBD2 (5 bases). The CDR3 covers 14 residues. The germline V gene encodes CDR1 MNHNS and CDR2 SASEGT. Trimming cost V 6 bases and J 2 bases, with 13 bases left between them. The CDR3 DNA reads TGTGCCAGCAGACCCGTTCGGGGTCAAGAGACCCAGTACTTC. It translates to CASRPVRGQETQYF.